A single sample is the source of the 15 T cell receptor beta chains below, sequenced in a study of T cell changes during pregnancy in multiple sclerosis. The repertoire was sequenced with immunoSEQ multiplex PCR; TCRdb's copy has only in-frame clones and lacks some. This table holds about 52,000 clones, almost 95% found once. Sequences were derived from CD4+ T cells from peripheral blood mononuclear cells, sampled in the third trimester of pregnancy. The receptors shown here come from a female donor with multiple sclerosis, enrolled in a pregnancy study.

J is TRBJ2-7 and V is TRBV7-3, with no clear D. Trimming removed 0 bases from V and 6 bases from J, with 9 bases in between. This CDR3 contains 13 residues. Germline V gene sequence: CDR1 SGHTA, CDR2 FQGTGA. Here the CDR3 reads CASSLTPQVEQYF. In DNA form, the CDR3 reads TGTGCCAGCAGCTTAACCCCCCAGGTCGAGCAGTACTTC.

The chain is built from TRBV6-5 and TRBJ2-7; D unresolved. This CDR3 has 11 residues. CDR1 and CDR2 from the germline V gene are MNHEY and SVGAGI. V was shortened by 4 bases and J by 3 bases, with 4 bases between the two germline ends. This CDR3 is CASSLNYEQYF. Written as DNA, the CDR3 is TGTGCCAGCAGTTTAAACTACGAGCAGTACTTC.

In nucleotides, the CDR3 is TGTGCCAGCTCACCGGACAGCGCTAACTATGGCTACACCTTC. This translates into CASSPDSANYGYTF. This chain links TRBV18 with TRBJ1-2, with TRBD1 as a possible D gene (6 bases). This CDR3 is built from 14 residues. The V end was cut by 3 bases, the J end by 0 bases, with 8 bases between. Germline CDR1 is KGHSH and CDR2 is LQKENI.

This chain joins TRBV11-2 and TRBJ2-3, with 7 nucleotides matching TRBD1. The CDR3 contains 17 residues. Germline CDR1 is SGHAT and CDR2 is FQNNGV. V shed 5 bases and J 1 base; nucleotides not matched to a gene: 12. CDR3 nucleotides: TGTGCCAGCAGCAAATGGACAGGCGCTACCGGCACAGATACGCAGTATTTT. This gives the protein CASSKWTGATGTDTQYF.

This clone was observed a single time. The chain combines TRBV25-1 with TRBJ1-2, with 7 bases that match TRBD1. This CDR3 is built from 16 residues. Germline loops: CDR1 MGHDK, CDR2 SYGVNS. Germline trimming cut 5 bases from V and 0 bases from J; bases unmatched to any gene: 9. The CDR3 region has the DNA TGTGCCAGCAGTTCAGATAGCAGGGGGTCTAACTATGGCTACACCTTC. Encoded protein: CASSSDSRGSNYGYTF.

The rearrangement joins TRBV5-1 to TRBJ2-7; D uncertain. V was trimmed by 5 bases and J by 0 bases, leaving 15 bases between them. From germline, CDR1 is SGHRS and CDR2 YFSETQ. The CDR3 has 15 residues. CDR3 residues: CASRGEAASSYEQYF. The CDR3 bases are TGCGCCAGCAGAGGAGAGGCGGCCAGCTCCTACGAGCAGTACTTC.

The V call is TRBV11-2, the J call TRBJ1-2, with 8 bases lining up with TRBD1. Germline-derived CDR1 and CDR2 are SGHAT and FQNNGV. This CDR3 region has 12 residues. V trimming: 5 bases; J trimming: 7 bases; junction bases outside the gene matches: 3. CDR3 nucleotide sequence: TGTGCCAGCAGCCAAGGGACAGGTGGCTACACCTTC. Translating gives CASSQGTGGYTF.

V is TRBV2 and J is TRBJ2-7, with D possibly TRBD2 on 6 matching bases. The CDR3 has 13 residues. CDR1 is SNHLY and CDR2 is FYNNEI in the germline V gene. Trimming removed 8 bases at V and 2 bases at J, with 13 bases between. Here the CDR3 reads CASRWRGAYEQYF. The CDR3, as DNA: TGTGCCAGCCGGTGGCGGGGAGCCTACGAGCAGTACTTC. The variable domain in full, with the rest retrieved from reference TRBV2 and TRBJ2-7, is EPEVTQTPSHQVTQMGQEVILRCVPISNHLYFYWYRQILGQKVEFLVSFYNNEISEKSEIFDDQFSVERPDGSNFTLKIRSTKLEDSAMYFCASRWRGAYEQYFGPGTRLTVT.

The V and J genes are TRBV21-1 and TRBJ1-1; the D call TRBD1 from the table was never checked on the DNA. TRBV21-1 is labeled a pseudogene. The CDR3 is made up of 13 amino acids. Here the CDR3 reads CASAGAGTTEAFF. As DNA, the CDR3 is TGTGCCAGCGCAGGGGCAGGGACCACTGAAGCTTTCTTT.

The chain combines TRBV19 with TRBJ1-3, with D hard to call. CDR1 and CDR2 from the germline V gene are LNHDA and SQIVND (reference sequence). The germline V and J ends were trimmed by 5 bases and 4 bases, with 6 bases remaining between them. The CDR3 consists of 12 residues. The CDR3 DNA reads as TGTGCCAGTAGTTTTATCGGAAACACCATATATTTT. It encodes CASSFIGNTIYF.

The chain joins TRBV19 to TRBJ2-7, with 10 bases matching TRBD1. Germline values: CDR1 LNHDA, CDR2 SQIVND (reference sequence). This CDR3 is built from 15 residues. Trimming at V came to 7 bases and at J to 3 bases, leaving 9 bases not matched to a gene. CDR3 bases: TGTGCCAGTACCAACCCGGGACAGGGGATCTACGAGCAGTACTTC. Translated: CASTNPGQGIYEQYF. Full variable domain (outside the CDR3, taken from reference TRBV19 and TRBJ2-7): DGGITQSPKYLFRKEGQNVTLSCEQNLNHDAMYWYRQDPGQGLRLIYYSQIVNDFQKGDIAEGYSVSREKKESFPLTVTSAQKNPTAFYLCASTNPGQGIYEQYFGPGTRLTVT.

V gene TRBV7-8 combines with J gene TRBJ1-5; 7 positions agree with TRBD1. The CDR3 consists of 16 residues. J was trimmed by 3 bases and V by 3 bases; bases with no gene match: 8. Germline CDR1 and CDR2: SGHVS and FQNEAQ. As DNA, the CDR3 is TGTGCCAGCAGCTTGACGGGACAGCTATACAATCAGCCCCAGCATTTT. Translation: CASSLTGQLYNQPQHF.

The chain joins TRBV18 to TRBJ2-7; no reliable D call. Deletions cut 8 bases from V and 0 bases from J, with 14 bases between. The germline V gene has CDR1 KGHSH and CDR2 LQKENI. The CDR3 length is 14 residues. This CDR3 is CASTTEISSYEQYF. DNA of the CDR3: TGTGCCAGCACTACTGAAATTTCCTCCTACGAGCAGTACTTC.

J is TRBJ2-3 and V is TRBV25-1, with D possibly TRBD1 on 6 matching bases. The CDR3 is 16 amino acids. Germline V gene data show CDR1 as MGHDK and CDR2 as SYGVNS. V shed 7 bases and J shed 4 bases, with 21 bases lying between them. The CDR3 here is CASTLIQTQGPDTQYF. CDR3 DNA sequence: TGTGCCAGCACCTTAATTCAGACTCAGGGGCCAGATACGCAGTATTTT.

The gene calls are TRBV30 and TRBJ1-2; D remains ambiguous. With 0 bases removed from V and 6 bases from J, the gap between germline ends came to 11 bases. From germline, CDR1 is GTSNPN and CDR2 SVGIG (reference sequence). CDR3 length: 13 amino acids. The CDR3: CAWSVLVGDGYTF. The CDR3 DNA is TGTGCCTGGAGTGTACTGGTGGGAGATGGCTACACCTTC. Variable domain in full (rest from reference TRBV30 and TRBJ1-2): SQTIHQWPATLVQPVGSPLSLECTVEGTSNPNLYWYRQAAGRGLQLLFYSVGIGQISSEVPQNLSASRPQDRQFILSSKKLLLSDSGFYLCAWSVLVGDGYTFGSGTRLTVV.